The source of this T cell receptor beta chain is a study of blood T cell repertoires in COVID-19. For the study at large: COVID-19 samples from acute and convalescent phases originated in the United States, Italy and Spain. Sample material is recorded as cDNA or gDNA derived from T cells, B-cell-depleted T cells, or PBMCs.

In the original analysis: Reference gene primer amplification gave estimated nucleated cell counts. The protocol was immunoSEQ multiplex PCR, while the TCRdb copy is restricted to in-frame clones and leaves out a portion. The V and J calls and the clone size are those of that table, but D and trimming were determined from the DNA. The sample holds some 110,000 clones, over 80% seen once. Sequences were obtained from peripheral blood. The sequence was obtained from a woman aged 70-85 years with acute or convalescent COVID-19.

The CDR3 spells CASSVPGGGEFATQHF. DNA for the CDR3: TGTGCCAGCAGTGTCCCAGGCGGGGGCGAATTTGCGACCCAGCATTTT. The chain couples TRBV2 to TRBJ1-5; a weak D match, TRBD1 (6 bases). This CDR3 region has 16 residues. Germline V gene data show CDR1 as SNHLY and CDR2 as FYNNEI. Trimming shortened V by 4 bases and J by 11 bases, and 24 bases separated the two germline ends.